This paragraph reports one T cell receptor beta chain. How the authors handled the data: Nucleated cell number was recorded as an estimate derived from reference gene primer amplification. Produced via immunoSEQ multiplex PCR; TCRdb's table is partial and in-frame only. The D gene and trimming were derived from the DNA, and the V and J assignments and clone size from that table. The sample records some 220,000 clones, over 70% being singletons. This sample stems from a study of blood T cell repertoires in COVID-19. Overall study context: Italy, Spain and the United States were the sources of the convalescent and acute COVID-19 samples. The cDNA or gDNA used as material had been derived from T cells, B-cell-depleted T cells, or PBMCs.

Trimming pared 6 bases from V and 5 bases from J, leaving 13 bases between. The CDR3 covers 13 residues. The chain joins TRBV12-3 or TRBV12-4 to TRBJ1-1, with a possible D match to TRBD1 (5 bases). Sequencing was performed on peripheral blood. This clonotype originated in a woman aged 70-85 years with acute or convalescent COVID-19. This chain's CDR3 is CASSTTQGTEAFF. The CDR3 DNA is TGTGCCAGCAGCACCACCCAGGGTACTGAAGCTTTCTTT.